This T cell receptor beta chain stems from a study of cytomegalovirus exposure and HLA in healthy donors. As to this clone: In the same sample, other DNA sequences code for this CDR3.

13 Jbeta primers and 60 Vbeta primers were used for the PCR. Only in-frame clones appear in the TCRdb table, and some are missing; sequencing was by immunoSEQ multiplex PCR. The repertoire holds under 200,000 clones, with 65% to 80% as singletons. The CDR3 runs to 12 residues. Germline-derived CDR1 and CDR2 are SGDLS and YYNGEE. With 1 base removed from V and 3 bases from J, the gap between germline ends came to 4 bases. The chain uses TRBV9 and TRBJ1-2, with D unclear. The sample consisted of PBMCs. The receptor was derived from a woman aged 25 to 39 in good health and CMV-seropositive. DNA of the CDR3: TGTGCCAGCAGCGTATCCGACTATGGCTACACCTTC. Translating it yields CASSVSDYGYTF.